This T cell receptor (beta chain) was retrieved from a study of blood T cell repertoires in COVID-19. Assay used: immunoSEQ multiplex PCR; TCRdb lists only in-frame clones, some missing. Of approximately 290,000 clones in the sample, approximately 83% were seen once. Germline V lookup: CDR1 KGHSH, CDR2 LQKENI. The CDR3 runs to 15 residues. V shed 1 base and J shed 0 bases, with 9 bases lying between them. This receptor was identified in a person aged 70 to 79 with COVID-19, enrolled during active disease. This chain connects TRBV18 to TRBJ1-1; D gene uncertain. Sequencing used peripheral blood. As DNA, the CDR3 is TGTGCCAGCTCACCACTGGCAGACATGAACACTGAAGCTTTCTTT. It is translated as CASSPLADMNTEAFF.